A single sample is the source of the 16 T cell receptor beta chains below, sequenced in a study of blood T cell repertoires in COVID-19. Sequencing was performed with immunoSEQ multiplex PCR; in TCRdb, only in-frame clones are kept and a portion is missing. The repertoire holds 300,000 to 400,000 clones, with approximately 86% as singletons. The sample consisted of PBMCs or T cells enriched from blood (not recorded which). The source is a woman in her thirties or forties with acute COVID-19.

The chain is built from TRBV7-3 and TRBJ2-3; the match to TRBD2 covers 13 bases. Trimming removed 4 bases from V and 2 bases from J; junction bases left unmatched: 6. The CDR3 is made up of 17 amino acids. Germline CDR1 SGHTA, CDR2 FQGTGA. CDR3 loop: CASSSTTSGRPTDTQYF. CDR3 nucleotides: TGTGCCAGCAGCTCAACGACTAGCGGGAGGCCCACAGATACGCAGTATTTT.

This rearrangement joins TRBV25-1 to TRBJ1-1, with 7 bases matching TRBD1. This CDR3 spans 15 amino acids. Germline CDR1 and CDR2: MGHDK and SYGVNS. After removal of 3 bases from V and 5 bases from J, the junction contained 9 bases not matched to a gene. CDR3 protein: CASSDLSTGDTEAFF. Written as DNA, the CDR3 is TGTGCCAGCAGTGACCTGTCAACAGGGGATACTGAAGCTTTCTTT. Looking up the rest from reference TRBV25-1 and TRBJ1-1 gives the full variable domain: EADIYQTPRYLVIGTGKKITLECSQTMGHDKMYWYQQDPGMELHLIHYSYGVNSTEKGDLSSESTVSRIRTEHFPLTLESARPSHTSQYLCASSDLSTGDTEAFFGQGTRLTVV.

This clone occurred a few times. The rearrangement joins TRBV2 to TRBJ1-5; D uncertain. Germline CDR1 and CDR2: SNHLY and FYNNEI. The CDR3 is 14 residues long. V was cut by 7 bases and J by 0 bases, with 10 bases left in between. CDR3: CASKSGISNQPQHF. CDR3 nucleotides: TGTGCCAGCAAGTCGGGAATTAGCAATCAGCCCCAGCATTTT.

This clone turned up a few times. V gene TRBV27 combines with J gene TRBJ2-2; 10 positions match TRBD2. Losses at the gene ends were 4 bases for V and 6 bases for J; bases not matched to a gene: 8. Germline V gene lookup returns CDR1 MNHEY and CDR2 SMNVEV (reference sequence). This CDR3 is built from 16 residues. The CDR3 reads CASSSPGLAFAGELFF. For the CDR3, the DNA is TGTGCCAGCAGTTCCCCGGGACTAGCGTTCGCCGGGGAGCTGTTTTTT.

The rearrangement uses TRBV6-2 or TRBV6-3 and TRBJ2-7, with TRBD2 matching 7 bases. CDR3 length equals 18 residues. The germline V gene has CDR1 MNHEY and CDR2 SVGEGT. J lost 0 bases, V lost 0 bases, and 11 bases had no gene match. In DNA form, the CDR3 reads TGTGCCAGCAGTTACTCGATCGGTGCAGCGGGGAGCTCCTACGAGCAGTACTTC. It encodes CASSYSIGAAGSSYEQYF.

The chain joins TRBV6-5 to TRBJ2-2; TRBD2 is a possible D gene (6 bases). The germline V gene encodes CDR1 MNHEY and CDR2 SVGAGI. This CDR3 comprises 14 residues. The germline V and J ends were trimmed by 7 bases and 4 bases, with 13 bases remaining between them. The CDR3 bases are TGTGCCAGCAAGGTCGGGGGATTCACCGGGGAGCTGTTTTTT. This gives the protein CASKVGGFTGELFF.

J is TRBJ1-5 and V is TRBV6-1, with D maybe TRBD1 (5 bases). Germline V CDR1 and CDR2: MNHNS, SASEGT. This CDR3 region has 15 residues. The V gene lost 5 bases and the J gene lost 0 bases, with 11 bases spanning the gap. This CDR3 is CASSLGGISNQPQHF. The CDR3 DNA reads TGTGCCAGCAGTTTGGGGGGAATTAGCAATCAGCCCCAGCATTTT.

The V gene is TRBV18, the J gene TRBJ2-1; D is possibly TRBD1 (5 bases). CDR3 length: 20 amino acids. Germline CDR1 is KGHSH and CDR2 is LQKENI. V lost 1 base to trimming and J lost 0 bases, with 22 bases between them. CDR3 sequence: CASSPRTVRADLSSYNEQFF. Here the CDR3 DNA reads TGTGCCAGCTCACCACGAACTGTCAGGGCCGACTTAAGCTCCTACAATGAGCAGTTCTTC.

The genes are TRBV27 and TRBJ1-3, with D unclear. The CDR3 extends over 15 amino acids. Germline V gives CDR1 MNHEY, CDR2 SMNVEV (reference sequence). The ends were cut back, 5 bases at V and 0 bases at J, with 11 bases in the middle. CDR3 loop: CASSRTSTSGNTIYF. The DNA for the CDR3 is TGTGCCAGCAGTCGTACTTCTACCTCTGGAAACACCATATATTTT.

The chain carries TRBV9 and TRBJ1-5; perhaps TRBD1 as D (5 bases). CDR1 and CDR2 (germline): SGDLS, YYNGEE. V was clipped by 5 bases and J by 6 bases, with 18 bases between them. The CDR3 covers 15 residues. CDR3: CASSVDAQGVQPQHF. Written as DNA, the CDR3 is TGTGCCAGCAGTGTGGACGCCCAAGGGGTTCAGCCCCAGCATTTT.

The chain is built from TRBV28 and TRBJ1-6; possible D gene TRBD1, 6 bases. The V gene's germline CDR1 is MDHEN and CDR2 SYDVKM. Trimming removed 4 bases from V and 0 bases from J, with 10 bases in between. The CDR3 is made up of 16 amino acids. CDR3 loop: CASSSRDNSYNSPLHF. CDR3 nucleotides: TGTGCCAGCAGTTCCAGGGACAACTCCTATAATTCACCCCTCCACTTT.

This chain uses TRBV5-1 with TRBJ1-4; weak D call: TRBD1 (6 bases). Trimming took 0 bases from V and 7 from J, leaving 13 bases between them. The germline gives CDR1 SGHRS, CDR2 YFSETQ. CDR3 length: 15 residues. CDR3 residues: CASSLDRVGSEKLFF. The CDR3 nucleotides read TGCGCCAGCAGCTTGGACAGGGTGGGGAGTGAAAAACTGTTTTTT.

The chain employs TRBV15 and TRBJ1-2; 7 positions match TRBD1. The CDR3 runs to 15 residues. Germline CDR1 reads LNHNV; CDR2 reads YYDKDF (reference sequence). J gave up 4 bases and V 0 bases, and 5 bases lay outside the gene matches. CDR3 sequence: CATSREVTGLYGYTF. The CDR3 DNA sequence: TGTGCCACCAGCAGAGAGGTGACAGGGCTCTATGGCTACACCTTC.

The V and J genes are TRBV27 and TRBJ1-1; D is unresolved. Looked up from germline, CDR1 is MNHEY and CDR2 is SMNVEV (reference sequence). CDR3 length: 14 residues. V was trimmed by 8 bases and J by 1 base, leaving 14 bases between them. CDR3 DNA: TGTGCCAGCCGGGATTATTTGACGAACACTGAAGCTTTCTTT. As protein: CASRDYLTNTEAFF.

The V call is TRBV7-2, the J call TRBJ1-2; D unclear. The CDR3 loop spans 12 amino acids. Germline CDR1 is SGHTA and CDR2 is FQGNSA. V dropped 3 bases and J dropped 1 base, with 3 bases sitting between them. CDR3 sequence (DNA): TGTGCCAGCAGCTTCCGTAACTATGGCTACACCTTC. Translating gives CASSFRNYGYTF.

In this sample, this clone turned up once. This chain's CDR3 is CASSELRGSSGANVLTF. The CDR3 DNA follows: TGTGCCAGCAGTGAATTACGAGGGAGCTCTGGGGCCAACGTCCTGACTTTC. The chain recombines TRBV2 with TRBJ2-6; D possibly corresponds to TRBD2 (5 bases). The germline gives CDR1 SNHLY, CDR2 FYNNEI. Trimming pared 2 bases from V and 0 bases from J, leaving 11 bases between. The CDR3 consists of 17 residues.